This T cell receptor (beta chain) was captured in a study of T cells in Graves' hyperthyroidism and ophthalmopathy (dated by TCRdb to about 2019). Some background on the complete study: Peripheral blood samples were taken at initial diagnosis, before any treatment was given. A discovery cohort of roughly 96 patients, 43 with Graves' ophthalmopathy and approximately 55 with stable Graves' hyperthyroidism, was used to find distinguishing TCR V-J signatures. Prospective prediction of ophthalmopathy was tested in an independent validation cohort of 18 to 20 hyperthyroidism patients and 15 to 17 patients who later progressed to ophthalmopathy. The 100 discovery patients were randomly split 7:3 into training and test sets. The study also compared thyroid tissue and blood T-cell repertoires from more than 5 Graves' hyperthyroidism patients. Following sampling, methimazole starting at 30 mg daily was given to hyperthyroidism patients, and high-dose intravenous methylprednisolone was given to ophthalmopathy patients. The paper describes TCR Vbeta CDR3 sequencing of 130 to 150 peripheral blood samples, made up of 43 ophthalmopathy patients, more than 70 hyperthyroidism patients and about 17 progressor patients. Here is what the overall study found, with its caveats: Most expanded thyroid clonotypes (frequency above 0.001) were also detected in blood, a finding suggesting that blood repertoires may reflect thyroid immune responses. In validation, progression to ophthalmopathy was predicted by the model with 65% to 71% sensitivity and 72.22% specificity, a median of approximately 6.5 months before onset. A model built on a 13 V-J signature distinguished ophthalmopathy from stable hyperthyroidism, reaching around 90% sensitivity and 81% to 83% specificity in cross-validation and 80%/75% in testing. No statistical method was used to fix the sample size in advance, and group allocation was not hidden from the investigators.

This clonotype was recorded at least ten times. Its target antigen remains unknown. Base qualities are missing; no much larger clone stands one base away. TCR beta CDR3 regions were amplified from RNA transcripts. For the first round of RT-PCR on the TCR CDR3, the HTBI primer set was used together with the Qiagen OneStep RT-PCR kit. The libraries were constructed in a second round of multiplex PCR and then size-selected and purified. Libraries were sequenced paired-end with 100 bp reads on an Illumina HiSeq2000. The paper's processing steps were these. Raw data were processed with SOAPnuke, discarding reads with adapters, uncalled bases, mean Phred below 15, or no exact constant-primer or identifier match. High-quality paired reads were merged using COPE v1.2.5, and each unique nucleotide sequence was defined as a clonotype. MiTCR v1.1 was used to align clonotypes to the IMGT TRBV, TRBD and TRBJ reference segments. Analysis was restricted to V-J combinations with a frequency above 0.0001, which covered over 98% of repertoires. A TCS score was defined as the ratio between F50 (clonal expansion) and ExV (chaos), using BLOSUM62-based TCRdist between CDR3 peptides within each V-J. Welch's t-statistics and random forest reduced approximately 520 V-J features to some 14, which were used in a naive Bayes classifier (R e1071). TCRdb handled the public reads itself, with Q25 trimming in fastp and clone calling in MiXCR, and kept productive beta chains. One record per CDR3 amino acid sequence lists the most common genes and DNA. The V and J calls, along with clone size, are taken from TCRdb and not from the paper's own processing. The sample has about 600,000 distinct CDR3 sequences on record, 12% to 15% of them singletons. Around 7% of the sample belongs to the ten largest clones.

Moderately to severely active disease, a Clinical Activity Score of at least 3, a NOSPECS grade of at least 4, and a duration under 3 months were present in ophthalmopathy patients. Patients with uncontrolled infections, other autoimmune diseases, pregnancy or lactation were excluded. Diagnoses were established on the basis of clinical symptoms, serum thyroxine and TRAb, thyroid ultrasound, and orbital computed tomography. PBMCs were isolated from about 10 ml of fresh peripheral blood by Ficoll-Paque density gradient centrifugation. Total RNA was extracted with Trizol reagent, and quality was checked on an Agilent 2100 Bioanalyzer. The sequence was obtained from a woman under 30 with Graves' ophthalmopathy. Input material: blood.

Here is the DNA: TGTGCCAGCGGACAAGAGACCCAGTACTTC. Its coded protein is CASGQETQYF. Recombination connected TRBV27 to TRBJ2-5; there is no confident call for the D gene. V is clipped by 8 bases and J by 2 bases, and the sequence between their germline boundaries is 3 bases long. Spanning cysteine to phenylalanine, the CDR3 consists of 10 amino acids. Only the CDR3 DNA stays, 30 bases, in frame from base 1. The germline V gene (reference sequence) provides CDR1 MNHEY and CDR2 SMNVEV.